A single sample gave rise to the 5 T cell receptor beta chains below, sequenced in a study of blood T cell repertoires in COVID-19. The protocol was immunoSEQ multiplex PCR, while the TCRdb copy is restricted to in-frame clones and leaves out a portion. This table holds approximately 440,000 clones, about nine tenths found once. Sequenced sample: PBMCs or T cells enriched from blood (not recorded which). These receptors were taken from a man younger than 35 who had recovered from COVID-19.

The V gene is TRBV28, the J gene TRBJ1-6; unclear D gene. Germline V lookup: CDR1 MDHEN, CDR2 SYDVKM. The V and J ends lost 3 bases and 7 bases respectively, with 16 bases between them. CDR3 length: 16 amino acids. The CDR3 region is CASSFQAYLGNSPLHF. Written as DNA, the CDR3 is TGTGCCAGCAGTTTTCAGGCCTATCTTGGGAATTCACCCCTCCACTTT.

The chain couples TRBV7-9 to TRBJ2-3; possible D gene TRBD2, 5 bases. V was pared by 5 bases and J by 4 bases, with 19 bases between. This CDR3 spans 16 amino acids. Germline V gene sequence: CDR1 SEHNR, CDR2 FQNEAQ (reference sequence). The CDR3 DNA is TGTGCCAGCAGCACCGTTAAGAGGGAAGGAGCAGATACGCAGTATTTT. Translating it yields CASSTVKREGADTQYF. The full variable domain, completed using reference TRBV7-9 and TRBJ2-3, is DTGVSQNPRHKITKRGQNVTFRCDPISEHNRLYWYRQTLGQGPEFLTYFQNEAQLEKSRLLSDRFSAERPKGSFSTLEIQRTEQGDSAMYLCASSTVKREGADTQYFGPGTRLTVL.

V usage is TRBV3-1 (or the pseudogene TRBV3-2) and J usage is TRBJ2-7; the match to TRBD2 covers 9 bases. The CDR3 is made up of 15 amino acids. The germline CDR1 and CDR2 sequences are LGHDT and YNNKEL (reference sequence). V gave up 2 bases and J gave up 3 bases; unmatched junction bases: 5. Here the CDR3 DNA reads TGTGCCAGCAGCCAAATTCAAGCGGGAGGCTACGAGCAGTACTTC. Its translation is CASSQIQAGGYEQYF.

J is TRBJ1-1 and V is TRBV12-3 or TRBV12-4, with TRBD1 matching 7 bases. Trimming at V came to 7 bases and at J to 4 bases, leaving 6 bases not matched to a gene. The CDR3 length is 13 residues. CDR3 nucleotide sequence: TGTGCCAGCAAGGAGGGGGCGGGCACTGAAGCTTTCTTT. This gives the protein CASKEGAGTEAFF.

The J gene is TRBJ2-5, the V gene TRBV5-1; 11 positions match TRBD2. CDR3 length: 18 amino acids. J gave up 9 bases and V 0 bases, and 16 bases lay outside the gene matches. Germline CDR1 is SGHRS and CDR2 is YFSETQ. The CDR3: CASSLAGSGRAGLAAQYF. The CDR3 DNA reads TGCGCCAGCAGCTTGGCCGGTAGCGGGAGGGCCGGTCTGGCGGCCCAGTACTTC.